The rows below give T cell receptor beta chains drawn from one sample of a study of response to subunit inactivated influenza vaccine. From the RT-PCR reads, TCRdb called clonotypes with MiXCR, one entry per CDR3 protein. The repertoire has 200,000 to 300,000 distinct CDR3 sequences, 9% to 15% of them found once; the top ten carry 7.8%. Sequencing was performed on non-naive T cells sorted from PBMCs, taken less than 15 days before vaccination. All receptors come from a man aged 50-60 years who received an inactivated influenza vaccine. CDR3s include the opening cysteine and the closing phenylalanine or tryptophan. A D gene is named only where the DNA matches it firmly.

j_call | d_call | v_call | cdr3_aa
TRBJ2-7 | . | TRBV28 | CASSLWGTTYEQYF
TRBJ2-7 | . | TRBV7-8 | CASSVREISSYEQYF
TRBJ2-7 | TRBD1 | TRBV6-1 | CASCRDRGSYEQYF
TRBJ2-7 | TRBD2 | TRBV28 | CASSFRLASYEQYF
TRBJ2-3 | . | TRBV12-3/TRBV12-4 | CASSLVTWDSTDTQYF
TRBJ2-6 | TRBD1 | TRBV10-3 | CAISERTGGAGANVLTF
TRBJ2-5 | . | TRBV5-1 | CASSSVGRGETQYF
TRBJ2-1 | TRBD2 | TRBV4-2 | CASSRGTGGFNEQFF
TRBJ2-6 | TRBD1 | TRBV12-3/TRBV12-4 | CASSVDRAGANVLTF
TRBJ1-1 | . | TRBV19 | CASSIGGMNTEAFF
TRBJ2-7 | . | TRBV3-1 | CASRKSDYGEQYF
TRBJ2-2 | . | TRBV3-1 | CASSWRGRHTGELFF
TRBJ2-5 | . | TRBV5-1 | CASLAPTIQETQYF
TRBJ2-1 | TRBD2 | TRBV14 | CASTEGGLVNEQFF
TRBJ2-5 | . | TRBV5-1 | CASSLVIGRQETQYF
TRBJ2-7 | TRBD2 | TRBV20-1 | CSVRPGLAFYEQYF
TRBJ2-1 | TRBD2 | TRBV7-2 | CASNSGGQDEQFF
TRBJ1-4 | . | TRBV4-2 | CASSQDSLNEKLFF
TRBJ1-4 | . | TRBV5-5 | CASSLEAANEKLFF
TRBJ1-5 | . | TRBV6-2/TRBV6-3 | CASSYVRYQPQHF
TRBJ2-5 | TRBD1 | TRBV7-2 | CASSLGGQQETQYF
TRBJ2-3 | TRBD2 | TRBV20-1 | CSARRRSGGATDTQYF
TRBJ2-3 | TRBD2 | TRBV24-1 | CATSGLAGLDTQYF
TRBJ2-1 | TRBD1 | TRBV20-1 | CSARDSRGLENEQFF
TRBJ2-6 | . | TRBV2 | CASSESGRNVLTF
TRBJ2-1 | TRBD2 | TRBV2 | CASSYSGTSGRFYNEQFF
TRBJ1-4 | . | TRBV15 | CATSRTRGTNGKLFF
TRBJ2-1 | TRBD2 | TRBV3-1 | CAAGGDLLAGTDEQFF
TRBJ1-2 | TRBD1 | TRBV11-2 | CASSRSRDRDYGYTF
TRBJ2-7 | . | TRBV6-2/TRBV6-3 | CASSPNPTASREQYF
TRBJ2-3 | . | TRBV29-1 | CSVGQHTDTQYF
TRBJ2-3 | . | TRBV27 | CASSLSLAPDTQYF
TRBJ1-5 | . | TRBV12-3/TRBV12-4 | CASSTGDSNQPQHF
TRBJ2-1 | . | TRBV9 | CASSPDYNEQFF
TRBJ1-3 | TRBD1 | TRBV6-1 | CASRLGQQVAGNTIYF
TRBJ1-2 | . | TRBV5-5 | CASSTPGAGNYGYTF
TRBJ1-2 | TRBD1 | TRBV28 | CASSGPGQGPGYTF
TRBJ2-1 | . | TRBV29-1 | CSVEFGLLYNEQFF
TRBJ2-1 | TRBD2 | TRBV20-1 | CSAEPLAGGSYNEQFF
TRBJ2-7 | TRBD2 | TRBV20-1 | CSASQMGGSGGDEQYF
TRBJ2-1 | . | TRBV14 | CASSRWRTETYNEQFF
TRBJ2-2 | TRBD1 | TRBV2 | CASSYQGAVTGELFF
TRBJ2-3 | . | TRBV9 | CASSVAGGGTDTQYF
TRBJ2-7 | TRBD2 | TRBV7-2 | CASSPGLAPSYEQYF
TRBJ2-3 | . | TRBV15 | CATSRDLYNTDTQYF
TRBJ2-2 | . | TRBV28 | CASSLNGRGELFF
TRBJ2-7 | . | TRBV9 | CASSVDYLSYEQYF
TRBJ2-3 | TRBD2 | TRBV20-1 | CSAGTSGARRTDTQYF
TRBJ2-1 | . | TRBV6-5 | CASSKGNEQFF
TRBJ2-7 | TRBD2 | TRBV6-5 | CASSYGRASYEQYF